One sample yielded the 31 T cell receptor beta chains listed below, sequenced in a study of T cells in Graves' hyperthyroidism and ophthalmopathy. Regions amplified from RNA transcripts were the TCR beta CDR3 regions. Initially, a first-round RT-PCR of the TCR CDR3 employed the HTBI primer set. TCRdb reprocessed the multiplex PCR reads via MiXCR and lists one record per CDR3 protein. The sample lists about half a million distinct CDR3 sequences, approximately 16% occurring once. Sequencing was done on a sample of blood. Receptors originate from a woman in her twenties or thirties with Graves' ophthalmopathy.

This clonotype was counted only a few times. The CDR3 nucleotides read TGTGCCAGCAGCCAAGGAACTAGCGGGTTCCAAGAGACCCAGTACTTC. Translated, it gives CASSQGTSGFQETQYF. V is TRBV4-2 and J is TRBJ2-5; the match to TRBD2 covers 9 bases. The CDR3 length is 16 residues. Germline-derived CDR1 and CDR2 are LGHNA and YNFKEQ. V was pared by 1 base and J by 1 base, with 4 bases of the junction left unmatched.

The genes are TRBV29-1 and TRBJ2-7; D is perhaps TRBD2 (5 bases). Trimming pared 6 bases from V and 7 bases from J, leaving 22 bases between. Germline-derived CDR1 and CDR2 are SQVTM and ANQGSEA. CDR3 length: 14 amino acids. The CDR3: CSVANSRASGEQYF. The CDR3 DNA is TGCAGCGTGGCCAACTCGCGGGCCTCGGGAGAGCAGTACTTC.

This clonotype was counted at least ten times. The chain combines TRBV20-1 with TRBJ2-5; D call uncertain. The germline V gene has CDR1 DFQATT and CDR2 SNEGSKA (reference sequence). The CDR3 spans 11 residues. Trimming took 0 bases from V and 5 from J, leaving 4 bases between them. The CDR3 sequence: CSARDKETQYF. In DNA, the CDR3 is TGCAGTGCTAGAGATAAGGAGACCCAGTACTTC.

The CDR3 loop reads CSARIAHEQYF. The CDR3 nucleotides read TGCAGTGCTAGAATAGCCCACGAGCAGTACTTC. The chain carries TRBV20-1 and TRBJ2-7; D unresolved. The CDR3 has 11 amino acids. V shed 2 bases and J shed 5 bases, with 7 bases lying between them. Germline V gene data show CDR1 as DFQATT and CDR2 as SNEGSKA (reference sequence).

This clonotype was counted at least ten times. This chain connects TRBV3-1 to TRBJ1-5; D might be TRBD1 (6 bases). The germline V gene has CDR1 LGHDT and CDR2 YNNKEL (reference sequence). There are 14 residues in the CDR3. The ends were cut back, 6 bases at V and 3 bases at J, with 12 bases in the middle. CDR3 region: CASSQTGVNQPQHF. CDR3 nucleotides: TGTGCCAGCAGTCAGACAGGTGTCAATCAGCCCCAGCATTTT.

V usage is TRBV5-5 and J usage is TRBJ2-2, with a weak D call TRBD2 (6 bases). The CDR3 length is 15 residues. The germline V and J ends were trimmed by 1 base and 3 bases, with 10 bases remaining between them. Germline V lookup: CDR1 SGHKS, CDR2 YYEKEE (reference sequence). CDR3: CASSLSPGDTGELFF. In nucleotides, the CDR3 is TGTGCCAGCAGCTTGTCACCGGGGGACACCGGGGAGCTGTTTTTT.

CDR3 amino acids: CASSARDRASEQYF. In DNA, the CDR3 is TGTGCCAGCAGCGCCCGGGACAGGGCGTCAGAGCAGTACTTC. The J gene is TRBJ2-7, the V gene TRBV5-4; 9 bases are shared with TRBD1. The CDR3 has 14 residues. Germline values: CDR1 SGHNT, CDR2 YYREEE (reference sequence). The ends lost 4 bases at V and 7 bases at J; junction bases unmatched: 9.

This clonotype has just a few counts. This clone may be a read error of a much larger clone one base away. This chain joins TRBV20-1 and TRBJ2-1, with TRBD2 matching over 8 bases. With 3 bases clipped from V and 4 bases from J, the junction kept 8 bases outside the gene matches. Germline loops: CDR1 DFQATT, CDR2 SNEGSKA (reference sequence). There are 15 residues in the CDR3. CDR3 coding DNA: TGCAGTGCTAGTTTTCTAGCGGGCCTTTACAATGAGCAGTTCTTC. The encoded protein is CSASFLAGLYNEQFF.

The chain uses TRBV12-3 or TRBV12-4 and TRBJ2-2; tentatively, D is TRBD2 (6 bases). The V end lost 8 bases, the J end lost 6 bases, and 19 bases lay between the germline ends. This CDR3 region has 15 residues. CDR3 DNA sequence: TGTGCCAGCCTTAAAGGAGGGAGTCGCCCCGGGGAGCTGTTTTTT. Translated: CASLKGGSRPGELFF.

This clonotype was observed many times. The rearrangement joins TRBV20-1 to TRBJ2-2, with a weak D call TRBD2 (6 bases). CDR1 and CDR2 (germline): DFQATT, SNEGSKA (reference sequence). V lost 3 bases, J lost 6 bases, and 11 bases lay in between. This CDR3 has 13 amino acids. CDR3 in DNA: TGCAGTGCTAGCATCGGGGAGGCCGGGGAGCTGTTTTTT. Amino acid sequence: CSASIGEAGELFF.

The CDR3 nucleotides are TGTGCCAGCAGATTAACCGGGACTTGGGACGGGGGCTACACCTTC. Its protein is CASRLTGTWDGGYTF. The rearrangement joins TRBV28 to TRBJ1-2; D is perhaps TRBD1 (5 bases). Trimming took 6 bases from V and 8 from J, leaving 22 bases between them. CDR1 and CDR2 from the germline V gene are MDHEN and SYDVKM. The CDR3 consists of 15 residues.

The rearrangement uses TRBV2 and TRBJ2-2; the match to TRBD2 covers 7 bases. The CDR3 is made up of 15 amino acids. The V gene's germline CDR1 is SNHLY and CDR2 FYNNEI. J lost 6 bases, V lost 6 bases, and 10 bases had no gene match. CDR3 region: CASSARAGFAGELFF. CDR3 nucleotide sequence: TGTGCCAGCAGCGCCCGAGCGGGATTCGCCGGGGAGCTGTTTTTT.

This clonotype turned up a few times. This chain connects TRBV5-1 to TRBJ1-1, with 7 bases aligning to TRBD1. Trimming at V came to 0 bases and at J to 4 bases, leaving 9 bases not matched to a gene. This CDR3 comprises 16 residues. CDR1 SGHRS and CDR2 YFSETQ come from the germline V gene. For the CDR3, the DNA is TGCGCCAGCAGCTTGGGGAAGGGGGCCCGTTTCACTGAAGCTTTCTTT. Translating it yields CASSLGKGARFTEAFF.

This clonotype was counted a few times. The J gene is TRBJ2-7, the V gene TRBV28; TRBD1 is a possible D gene (6 bases). Per the germline V gene, CDR1 is MDHEN and CDR2 is SYDVKM. The CDR3 loop spans 15 amino acids. V lost 5 bases, J lost 7 bases, and 21 bases lay in between. CDR3: CASSHNGTPLKEQYF. CDR3 DNA sequence: TGTGCCAGCAGTCATAACGGGACACCTCTCAAGGAGCAGTACTTC.

Points on this clonotype: This may arise from a read error, as a much more abundant clone is one base away. V gene TRBV5-1 combines with J gene TRBJ2-7, with 11 positions matching TRBD2. Germline CDR1 reads SGHRS; CDR2 reads YFSETQ. The trim removed 0 bases at V and 7 bases at J, leaving 6 bases unmatched. CDR3 size: 15 residues. The CDR3 protein is CASSLVLAGVDEQYF. DNA of the CDR3: TGCGCCAGCAGCTTGGTACTAGCGGGAGTGGATGAGCAGTACTTC.

This sequence joins TRBV29-1 and TRBJ2-7, with 8 bases matching TRBD1. The V gene's germline CDR1 is SQVTM and CDR2 ANQGSEA. The CDR3 contains 16 residues. The junction had 10 bases not matched to a gene; V was cut back by 1 base and J by 2 bases. CDR3 region: CSVEGLHGQGTYEQYF. CDR3 bases: TGCAGCGTTGAAGGCCTGCATGGACAGGGTACCTACGAGCAGTACTTC.

This clonotype was detected a few times. This chain links TRBV7-9 with TRBJ1-2; 9 positions match TRBD1. The length of the CDR3 is 15 residues. Trimming removed 3 bases from V and 4 bases from J; junction bases left unmatched: 6. CDR1 SEHNR and CDR2 FQNEAQ come from the germline V gene (reference sequence). CDR3 DNA: TGTGCCAGCAGCTTCGGACAGGGGAATGGCTATGGCTACACCTTC. Translated: CASSFGQGNGYGYTF.

The chain combines TRBV15 with TRBJ2-1; 11 nucleotides agree with TRBD2. CDR1 is LNHNV and CDR2 is YYDKDF in the germline V gene (reference sequence). The J segment lost 0 bases and the V segment lost 3 bases, leaving 7 bases of the junction unmatched. This CDR3 has 18 residues. The CDR3 reads CATSSLAGGPSSYNEQFF. Written as DNA, the CDR3 is TGTGCCACCAGCAGCCTAGCGGGAGGCCCGAGCTCCTACAATGAGCAGTTCTTC.

In regard to this clonotype: Given a much more abundant clone one base away, this may be a read error. The genes are TRBV6-5 and TRBJ2-7, with 8 bases lining up with TRBD1. Germline CDR1 MNHEY, CDR2 SVGAGI. The CDR3 has 16 amino acids. DNA of the CDR3: TGTGCCAGCAGTTACCCTACCGGGACAGGTACCTACGAGCAGCACTTC. Translation: CASSYPTGTGTYEQHF.

This clonotype was picked up many times. The chain is built from TRBV29-1 and TRBJ2-5, with 10 bases lining up with TRBD1. The CDR3 totals 15 residues. Germline loops: CDR1 SQVTM, CDR2 ANQGSEA. After removal of 4 bases from V and 2 bases from J, the junction contained 7 bases not matched to a gene. The CDR3 reads CSVGGPGQGQETQYF. The CDR3 nucleotides read TGCAGCGTTGGGGGACCGGGACAGGGGCAAGAGACCCAGTACTTC.

This rearrangement joins TRBV20-1 to TRBJ2-1; no reliable D call. V gave up 6 bases and J gave up 12 bases, with 15 bases separating them. Germline V CDR1 and CDR2: DFQATT, SNEGSKA (reference sequence). The CDR3 loop spans 11 amino acids. The CDR3 DNA sequence: TGCAGTGCCAGACGGTATCTCGGGCAGTTCTTC. It encodes CSARRYLGQFF.

This clonotype was counted ten times or more. The rearrangement uses TRBV2 and TRBJ2-3, with 10 nucleotides matching TRBD1. Trimming cost V 6 bases and J 6 bases; bases outside gene matches: 6. The CDR3 consists of 14 residues. Germline V lookup: CDR1 SNHLY, CDR2 FYNNEI. The CDR3 bases are TGTGCCAGCAGCTTGGACAGGGGGGGCGATACGCAGTATTTT. Amino acids: CASSLDRGGDTQYF.

The chain uses TRBV6-2 or TRBV6-3 and TRBJ2-7, with a possible D match to TRBD1 (6 bases). The CDR3 has 15 residues. CDR1 and CDR2 (germline): MNHEY, SVGEGT. V was cut by 4 bases and J by 3 bases, with 16 bases left in between. The CDR3 sequence is CASSSPGKGGYEQYF. The CDR3 DNA is TGTGCCAGCAGTTCTCCAGGGAAAGGGGGCTACGAGCAGTACTTC.

The genes are TRBV6-5 and TRBJ1-2; TRBD1 is a possible D gene (5 bases). From germline, CDR1 is MNHEY and CDR2 SVGAGI. The CDR3 runs to 17 residues. V was cut by 8 bases and J by 5 bases, with 27 bases left in between. The CDR3 here is CASSPSGATKGPYGYTF. The CDR3 DNA is TGTGCCAGCTCACCATCCGGGGCCACAAAAGGGCCATATGGCTACACCTTC.

This clonotype was recorded at least ten times. The rearrangement uses TRBV7-2 and TRBJ2-7, with a tentative D call TRBD1 (6 bases). The CDR3 sequence is 14 residues long. Germline CDR1 is SGHTA and CDR2 is FQGNSA. Trimming removed 5 bases from V and 1 base from J, with 12 bases in between. The chain's CDR3 is CASSLRQDSYEQYF. The CDR3 DNA reads as TGTGCCAGCAGCCTTCGACAGGATTCCTACGAGCAGTACTTC. The full variable domain, in which reference TRBV7-2 and TRBJ2-7 provide the parts outside the CDR3, is GAGVSQSPSNKVTEKGKDVELRCDPISGHTALYWYRQSLGQGLEFLIYFQGNSAPDKSGLPSDRFSAERTGGSVSTLTIQRTQQEDSAVYLCASSLRQDSYEQYFGPGTRLTVT.

This clonotype was observed at least ten times. For the CDR3, the DNA is TGTGCCAGCACCGACAGGAGGAACACTGAAGCTTTCTTT. Its protein product is CASTDRRNTEAFF. The rearrangement links TRBV6-1 to TRBJ1-1, with D possibly being TRBD1 (6 bases). The CDR3 sequence is 13 residues long. The germline V gene has CDR1 MNHNS and CDR2 SASEGT. V gave up 7 bases and J gave up 1 base, with 10 bases separating them.

This clonotype was seen many times. V and J are TRBV27 and TRBJ1-4; weak D call: TRBD1 (6 bases). The CDR3 spans 13 residues. Germline V gives CDR1 MNHEY, CDR2 SMNVEV (reference sequence). The V end was cut by 5 bases, the J end by 8 bases, with 12 bases between. CDR3 nucleotides: TGTGCCAGCAGTCCATACCAGGGGGAAAAACTGTTTTTT. The encoded protein is CASSPYQGEKLFF.

This clonotype was seen repeatedly, ten times or more. The DNA for the CDR3 is TGTGCCAGCTTTGGGGCAGGGGGAGCCGGAGAGACCCAGTACTTC. This sequence encodes CASFGAGGAGETQYF. V usage is TRBV28 and J usage is TRBJ2-5; TRBD1 matches 7 bases. Germline V CDR1 and CDR2: MDHEN, SYDVKM. Trimming at V came to 8 bases and at J to 4 bases, leaving 13 bases not matched to a gene. This CDR3 has 15 residues. The full variable domain, completed using reference TRBV28 and TRBJ2-5, is DVKVTQSSRYLVKRTGEKVFLECVQDMDHENMFWYRQDPGLGLRLIYFSYDVKMKEKGDIPEGYSVSREKKERFSLILESASTNQTSMYLCASFGAGGAGETQYFGPGTRLLVL.

V usage is TRBV7-9 and J usage is TRBJ1-1, with 7 bases aligning to TRBD1. Germline V gives CDR1 SEHNR, CDR2 FQNEAQ (reference sequence). The CDR3 has 14 residues. V shed 1 base and J 8 bases; nucleotides not matched to a gene: 7. The CDR3 DNA reads TGTGCCAGCAGCTTAGGTGGGTCCAGGGGGGAAGCTTTCTTT. Its translation is CASSLGGSRGEAFF. The full variable domain, with the rest looked up from reference TRBV7-9 and TRBJ1-1, is DTGVSQNPRHKITKRGQNVTFRCDPISEHNRLYWYRQTLGQGPEFLTYFQNEAQLEKSRLLSDRFSAERPKGSFSTLEIQRTEQGDSAMYLCASSLGGSRGEAFFGQGTRLTVV.

A few counts support this clonotype. The chain couples TRBV27 to TRBJ1-1, with D possibly TRBD1 on 5 matching bases. The CDR3 covers 15 residues. V lost 5 bases and J lost 4, with 17 bases in between. Looked up from germline, CDR1 is MNHEY and CDR2 is SMNVEV (reference sequence). CDR3 loop: CASSLEVGDVTEAFF. The CDR3 DNA reads TGTGCCAGCAGTCTCGAGGTAGGGGATGTCACTGAAGCTTTCTTT.

The chain links TRBV6-1 to TRBJ2-7; a possible D gene is TRBD2 (5 bases). The CDR3 loop spans 12 amino acids. The germline V gene has CDR1 MNHNS and CDR2 SASEGT. V shed 10 bases and J shed 0 bases, with 10 bases lying between them. For the CDR3, the DNA is TGTGCCACCGAGGGCCACTCCTACGAGCAGTACTTC. Protein sequence: CATEGHSYEQYF.